This TCR beta chain was captured in a study of blood T cell repertoires in COVID-19. Looking at the study overall: Samples representing acute and convalescent COVID-19 were sourced from the United States, Italy and Spain. The analysed material was cDNA or gDNA that came from T cells, B-cell-depleted T cells, or PBMCs.

Per the original data handling: Using reference gene primer amplification, nucleated cell counts were estimated. Measured with immunoSEQ multiplex PCR; TCRdb has only the in-frame clones, and not every one. The DNA was the basis for D and trimming; V, J and clone size are from that table. The repertoire holds 200,000 to 250,000 clones, with 84% as singletons. In germline, CDR1 is SEHNR, CDR2 FQNEAQ (reference sequence). J lost 5 bases, V lost 5 bases, and 3 bases had no gene match. The CDR3 has 15 amino acids. The J gene is TRBJ2-2, the V gene TRBV7-9, with 12 bases aligning to TRBD1. The receptor comes from a woman older than 75 with active or convalescent COVID-19. Source material: peripheral blood. The CDR3: CASSAGQGATGELFF. The CDR3 DNA is TGTGCCAGCAGCGCGGGACAGGGGGCTACCGGGGAGCTGTTTTTT.